The present T cell receptor (beta chain) was sequenced within a study of T cells after yellow fever vaccination. About the research overall: SMART-Seq v4 Ultra Low Input prepared the low-cell-number fractions. General study points: Just a small share of clonotypes turned up in the CD4 compartment as well as the CD8 compartment. Weaker overall was a secondary response that nonetheless peaked faster, on day 5 versus 15.

A process of 5'RACE template switching, which added a universal primer site and UMIs, was used to make TCR cDNA. Using its own MiXCR run on the 5' RACE reads, TCRdb lists one record per CDR3 protein. Here the sample spans some 260,000 distinct CDR3 sequences, roughly 5% being singletons. The CDR3 has 15 amino acids. The V gene end was trimmed by 5 bases and the J gene end by 6 bases; junction bases not matched to a gene: 8. The germline gives CDR1 SGHVS, CDR2 FQNEAQ. This clonotype appeared many times. The antigen is undetermined. The sequence was obtained from a young man who received the YFV17D yellow fever vaccine. V is TRBV7-8 and J is TRBJ2-2; 8 positions match TRBD1. This specimen consisted of CD4+ T cells sorted from PBMCs, obtained on the day of the yellow fever booster vaccination. The CDR3 here is CASSEQGASAGELFF. CDR3 DNA sequence: TGTGCCAGCAGCGAGCAGGGGGCAAGCGCCGGGGAGCTGTTTTTT.